The clone carrying this T cell receptor (beta chain) was seen only once. This specimen comes from a study of blood T cell repertoires in COVID-19. Study-wide background: The origin of the acute and convalescent COVID-19 samples was the United States, Italy and Spain.

The germline V gene encodes CDR1 MRHNA and CDR2 SNTAGT. The CDR3 spans 14 residues. V was trimmed by 9 bases and J by 2 bases, leaving 13 bases between them. The method was immunoSEQ multiplex PCR; TCRdb's version includes in-frame clones alone and lacks a portion of them. This repertoire shows over 55,000 clones, approximately 86% found once; its top ten account for 20% to 25%. Sequencing was carried out using peripheral blood. The clonotype was recovered from a woman aged 80 or over with COVID-19, enrolled during active disease. The chain has TRBV6-4 and TRBJ1-4; D gene unclear. The CDR3 is CASQRGATNEKLFF. In DNA form, the CDR3 reads TGTGCCAGTCAGCGCGGAGCGACTAATGAAAAACTGTTTTTT.